Each of the 21 T cell receptor beta chains below was sequenced from the same sample in a study of T-cell memory formation after mild COVID-19. TCRdb re-called the 5' RACE reads with MiXCR, one entry per CDR3 protein. The sample yields 350,000 to 550,000 distinct CDR3 sequences, roughly 17% seen once. Material for sequencing was PBMCs or a T cell subset sorted from them (not recorded which). These receptor sequences come from a young man who had mild COVID-19 (a few samples of this study predate the infection). Cell type and time point are not known.

This clonotype appeared a few times. The rearrangement uses TRBV27 and TRBJ2-5; 9 bases map to TRBD2. With 11 bases clipped from V and 4 bases from J, the junction kept 11 bases outside the gene matches. Per germline, CDR1 MNHEY and CDR2 SMNVEV (reference sequence). The length of the CDR3 is 14 residues. CDR3 sequence reads: CASRVAGGRETQYF. The DNA of the CDR3 is TGTGCCTCACGGGTGGCGGGGGGGCGAGAGACCCAGTACTTC.

This CDR3 reads CASSSGTYLGYEQYF. In DNA, the CDR3 is TGTGCCAGCAGCTCTGGGACCTACCTCGGCTACGAGCAGTACTTC. This chain links TRBV28 with TRBJ2-7; D tentatively reads TRBD1 or TRBD2 (5 bases each). The V gene's germline CDR1 is MDHEN and CDR2 SYDVKM. V was shortened by 6 bases and J by 3 bases, with 18 bases between the two germline ends. The CDR3 spans 15 residues.

The chain uses TRBV5-1 and TRBJ1-5; D perhaps matches TRBD1 (5 bases). Per the germline V gene, CDR1 is SGHRS and CDR2 is YFSETQ. V gave up 0 bases and J gave up 0 bases, with 34 bases separating them. There are 24 residues in the CDR3. CDR3 amino acids: CASSLAGEELSRTPKNYSNQPQHF. DNA for the CDR3: TGCGCCAGCAGCTTGGCCGGGGAGGAGCTCAGTAGGACACCGAAAAATTATAGCAATCAGCCCCAGCATTTT.

A few counts support this clonotype. The genes are TRBV4-1 and TRBJ2-7, with 7 bases identical to TRBD2. CDR1 MGHRA and CDR2 YSYEKL come from the germline V gene. V dropped 0 bases and J dropped 6; count of bases not matched to a gene: 5. The CDR3 covers 14 residues. CDR3 bases: TGCGCCAGCAGCCAAGATGCACTAGCGCTCGAGCAGTACGTC. This codes for CASSQDALALEQYV.

V usage is TRBV6-1 and J usage is TRBJ2-6; D might be TRBD1 (6 bases). V lost 5 bases to trimming and J lost 0 bases, with 14 bases between them. The CDR3 covers 17 residues. Germline V gene sequence: CDR1 MNHNS, CDR2 SASEGT. The CDR3: CASSRRDTSSGANVLTF. CDR3 nucleotide sequence: TGTGCCAGCAGTCGCCGGGACACATCCTCTGGGGCCAACGTCCTGACTTTC.

The chain recombines TRBV6-2 or TRBV6-3 with TRBJ2-3, with TRBD1 identical over 8 bases. J gave up 4 bases and V 4 bases, and 7 bases lay outside the gene matches. CDR1 and CDR2 (germline): MNHEY, SVGEGT. The length of the CDR3 is 15 residues. This chain's CDR3 is CASSSWTGNADTQYF. The CDR3 nucleotides are TGTGCCAGCAGTTCTTGGACAGGGAACGCAGATACGCAGTATTTT.

This chain joins TRBV9 and TRBJ1-2; D possibly corresponds to TRBD1 (5 bases). CDR1 and CDR2 from the germline V gene are SGDLS and YYNGEE. The CDR3 is 13 residues long. Trimming pared 0 bases from V and 4 bases from J, leaving 7 bases between. The CDR3 loop is CASSVGGTYGYTF. CDR3 in DNA: TGTGCCAGCAGCGTAGGAGGGACCTATGGCTACACCTTC.

This clonotype has a handful of counts. The chain combines TRBV11-2 with TRBJ2-4; the D call may be TRBD1 or TRBD2 (6 bases each). Germline V gives CDR1 SGHAT, CDR2 FQNNGV. The CDR3 is made up of 14 amino acids. The V gene lost 3 bases and the J gene lost 3 bases, with 9 bases spanning the gap. The CDR3 is CASSLEGGKNIQYF. DNA for the CDR3: TGTGCCAGCAGCTTGGAGGGGGGCAAAAACATTCAGTACTTC.

This clonotype was seen at least ten times. The rearrangement joins TRBV7-2 to TRBJ1-2, with TRBD1 matching 9 bases. CDR1 is SGHTA and CDR2 is FQGNSA in the germline V gene. J gave up 3 bases and V 5 bases, and 7 bases lay outside the gene matches. CDR3 length equals 15 residues. This CDR3 is CASSPGTGKDYGYTF. As DNA, the CDR3 is TGTGCCAGCAGCCCGGGGACAGGGAAGGACTATGGCTACACCTTC.

This clonotype was detected ten times or more. The V call is TRBV7-2, the J call TRBJ2-3; D possibly matches TRBD1 or TRBD2 (7 bases each). The CDR3 length is 18 residues. Germline V CDR1 and CDR2: SGHTA, FQGNSA. V was cut by 2 bases and J by 0 bases, with 18 bases left in between. The CDR3 loop reads CASSLFRGRGTSTDTQYF. In DNA, the CDR3 is TGTGCCAGCAGCTTATTTAGGGGGCGGGGGACCAGCACAGATACGCAGTATTTT.

This sequence joins TRBV4-3 and TRBJ2-1; no definite D call. The CDR3 sequence is 13 residues long. Trimming removed 4 bases from V and 8 bases from J, with 12 bases in between. Germline V CDR1 and CDR2: LGHNA, YSLEER. The DNA of the CDR3 is TGCGCCAGCAGCCGAGTCCCTACAGATGAGCAGTTCTTC. As protein: CASSRVPTDEQFF.

The chain recombines TRBV28 with TRBJ1-3; no firm D call. Germline V gene data show CDR1 as MDHEN and CDR2 as SYDVKM. Trimming pared 8 bases from V and 4 bases from J, leaving 18 bases between. The CDR3 sequence is 15 residues long. Here the CDR3 reads CASSFGAVAGNTIYF. In nucleotides, the CDR3 is TGTGCCAGCTCATTTGGAGCGGTGGCGGGAAACACCATATATTTT.

This clonotype has only a few counts. The rearrangement uses TRBV7-9 and TRBJ1-1; D call uncertain. Trimming stripped 0 bases from V and 3 bases from J, with 8 bases between. The CDR3 sequence is 14 residues long. Per germline, CDR1 SEHNR and CDR2 FQNEAQ (reference sequence). The CDR3 DNA is TGTGCCAGCAGCTTAGCGGAAGGGTACACTGAAGCTTTCTTT. Translation gives CASSLAEGYTEAFF.

J is TRBJ2-5 and V is TRBV19; D remains ambiguous. V was clipped by 6 bases and J by 2 bases, with 13 bases between them. Germline CDR1 LNHDA, CDR2 SQIVND (reference sequence). CDR3 length equals 14 residues. CDR3 region: CASSPFYQQETQYF. The CDR3 DNA follows: TGTGCCAGTAGCCCTTTTTATCAACAAGAGACCCAGTACTTC.

Note on this clonotype: The junction does not match germline at one end; this may be a read error. V is TRBV7-3 and J is TRBJ2-2; the match to TRBD2 covers 8 bases. This CDR3 has 16 amino acids. Germline V gene sequence: CDR1 SGHTA, CDR2 FQGTGA. The CDR3 region is CASSPAAGARTGELIF. CDR3 in DNA: TGTGCCAGCAGCCCGGCAGCGGGGGCCCGCACCGGGGAGCTGATTTTT.

The rearrangement joins TRBV5-6 to TRBJ2-7, with 8 bases aligning to TRBD2. The CDR3 length is 13 residues. V trimming: 4 bases; J trimming: 2 bases; junction bases outside the gene matches: 2. CDR1 and CDR2 (germline): SGHDT, YYEEEE. The CDR3 sequence is CASSAGGPYEQYV. The CDR3 DNA sequence: TGTGCCAGCAGCGCGGGGGGACCCTACGAGCAGTACGTC.

The rearrangement uses TRBV3-1 and TRBJ2-6; D tentatively fits TRBD1 or TRBD2 (7 bases each). The V and J ends lost 2 bases and 8 bases respectively, with 10 bases between them. Germline V gene lookup returns CDR1 LGHDT and CDR2 YNNKEL (reference sequence). This CDR3 region has 14 residues. The CDR3 loop is CASSQQGGSNVLTF. The CDR3 nucleotides read TGTGCCAGCAGCCAACAGGGGGGGTCCAACGTCCTGACTTTC.

This clonotype was seen a few times. This sequence joins TRBV29-1 and TRBJ2-7; TRBD1 matches 9 bases. The CDR3 runs 13 residues. CDR1 is SQVTM, CDR2 ANQGSEA, per germline. Germline trimming cut 6 bases from V and 7 bases from J; bases unmatched to any gene: 10. The CDR3 spells CSVAGQGYGEQYF. DNA of the CDR3: TGCAGCGTAGCGGGACAGGGATACGGGGAGCAGTACTTC.

The sample holds a few counts of this clonotype. V usage is TRBV5-1 and J usage is TRBJ2-5; 7 bases are a match to TRBD1. CDR3 length equals 14 residues. V shed 0 bases, J shed 10 bases, and the junction held 9 bases outside the gene matches. The germline V gene encodes CDR1 SGHRS and CDR2 YFSETQ. The CDR3 DNA reads TGCGCCAGCAGCTTGGCCTCAGGGGGTGTTGACCAGTACTTC. Its translation is CASSLASGGVDQYF.

The V and J genes are TRBV12-3 or TRBV12-4 and TRBJ2-1; D possibly corresponds to TRBD1 (6 bases). There are 15 residues in the CDR3. Trimming took 4 bases from V and 7 from J, leaving 17 bases between them. The DNA for the CDR3 is TGTGCCAGCAGTTCGCCGTCAGGGGTAGGGAATGAGCAGTTCTTC. It yields the protein CASSSPSGVGNEQFF.

The chain joins TRBV18 to TRBJ1-6, with 9 bases lining up with TRBD1. Trimming removed 1 base from V and 8 bases from J; junction bases left unmatched: 3. CDR1 and CDR2 (germline): KGHSH, LQKENI. The length of the CDR3 is 15 residues. The CDR3 DNA sequence: TGTGCCAGCTCACCACGGCGGGACAGGGATTCACCCCTCCACTTT. It codes for CASSPRRDRDSPLHF. The full variable domain, its missing parts supplied by reference TRBV18 and TRBJ1-6, is NAGVMQNPRHLVRRRGQEARLRCSPMKGHSHVYWYRQLPEEGLKFMVYLQKENIIDESGMPKERFSAEFPKEGPSILRIQQVVRGDSAAYFCASSPRRDRDSPLHFGNGTRLTVT.